This entry features one T cell receptor (beta chain) sequence. This clone was counted a single time. It has no known antigen specificity. No much larger clone is present one base from it, and per-base qualities are unavailable. The data derive from a study of blood T cell repertoires in COVID-19 (dated by TCRdb to the early 2020s). Regarding the research as a whole: Collaborator samples came from the United States, Italy and Spain and covered acute and convalescent phases of COVID-19. The dataset comprised deeply sampled blood TCRbeta repertoires from subjects exposed to, actively infected with, or recovered from COVID-19. The repertoires were made available in a free public database intended to serve as a resource for research on the immune response to SARS-CoV-2. The prospective study material was composed of cDNA or gDNA derived from T cells, B-cell-depleted T cells, or PBMCs. A de-identified subject ID, COVID-19 status, age in years and sex were almost always included in the sample metadata. Where available, HLA class I and class II types were obtained from metadata supplied by the sample provider rather than from assay-based typing. Samples were obtained from the ongoing ImmuneRACE study (first 160 participants) and from roughly 1,300 subjects provided by 6 global collaborators.

The collaborating institutions used their own protocols to collect whole blood in K2EDTA tubes. Collaborator samples were shipped for TCRbeta analysis as frozen whole blood, isolated PBMCs, or DNA extracted from either sample type. Results the study describes overall, beyond this receptor: The quantity of clinical and demographic metadata differed by source and by participant and was supplied without curation.

The immunoSEQ Assay, a bias-controlled multiplex PCR, was used to amplify TCRbeta CDR3 regions from genomic DNA. In the source study's methods: Nucleated cell counts per sample were estimated from amplification of reference gene primers within the assay. To quantify the absolute abundance of each unique TCRbeta CDR3 rearrangement, sequence reads were collapsed and filtered. For each sample, productive Simpson clonality was calculated as the square root of Simpson's diversity index across productive rearrangements. TCRdb limited this immuneACCESS table to in-frame rearrangements with V and J called. A share of clones is missing; checked studies link under half to unresolved V genes, and the rest is unexplained. That table gives V, J and clone size, and the DNA gave D and trimming. The sample table lists over 150,000 clones, more than 80% of them with a count of one. Jointly, the top ten make up under 0.6% of the sample.

The sequence came from a man between 45 and 60 years old with acute or convalescent COVID-19. The sequenced material came from peripheral blood.

The CDR3 has the sequence CASSDTGDGQPQHF. The base sequence is TGTGCCAGCAGTGATACAGGGGATGGACAGCCCCAGCATTTT. This chain joins TRBV6-4 to TRBJ1-5, and 7 junctional nucleotides match TRBD1. CDR1 and CDR2 (MRHNA, SNTAGT) derive from the germline V gene. After removal of 3 bases from V and 7 bases from J, the junction retains 6 bases not matched to a gene. Measured from the cysteine to the phenylalanine, the CDR3 is 14 residues long. The sequence is cut down to CDR3 DNA, 42 bases in frame from base 1.